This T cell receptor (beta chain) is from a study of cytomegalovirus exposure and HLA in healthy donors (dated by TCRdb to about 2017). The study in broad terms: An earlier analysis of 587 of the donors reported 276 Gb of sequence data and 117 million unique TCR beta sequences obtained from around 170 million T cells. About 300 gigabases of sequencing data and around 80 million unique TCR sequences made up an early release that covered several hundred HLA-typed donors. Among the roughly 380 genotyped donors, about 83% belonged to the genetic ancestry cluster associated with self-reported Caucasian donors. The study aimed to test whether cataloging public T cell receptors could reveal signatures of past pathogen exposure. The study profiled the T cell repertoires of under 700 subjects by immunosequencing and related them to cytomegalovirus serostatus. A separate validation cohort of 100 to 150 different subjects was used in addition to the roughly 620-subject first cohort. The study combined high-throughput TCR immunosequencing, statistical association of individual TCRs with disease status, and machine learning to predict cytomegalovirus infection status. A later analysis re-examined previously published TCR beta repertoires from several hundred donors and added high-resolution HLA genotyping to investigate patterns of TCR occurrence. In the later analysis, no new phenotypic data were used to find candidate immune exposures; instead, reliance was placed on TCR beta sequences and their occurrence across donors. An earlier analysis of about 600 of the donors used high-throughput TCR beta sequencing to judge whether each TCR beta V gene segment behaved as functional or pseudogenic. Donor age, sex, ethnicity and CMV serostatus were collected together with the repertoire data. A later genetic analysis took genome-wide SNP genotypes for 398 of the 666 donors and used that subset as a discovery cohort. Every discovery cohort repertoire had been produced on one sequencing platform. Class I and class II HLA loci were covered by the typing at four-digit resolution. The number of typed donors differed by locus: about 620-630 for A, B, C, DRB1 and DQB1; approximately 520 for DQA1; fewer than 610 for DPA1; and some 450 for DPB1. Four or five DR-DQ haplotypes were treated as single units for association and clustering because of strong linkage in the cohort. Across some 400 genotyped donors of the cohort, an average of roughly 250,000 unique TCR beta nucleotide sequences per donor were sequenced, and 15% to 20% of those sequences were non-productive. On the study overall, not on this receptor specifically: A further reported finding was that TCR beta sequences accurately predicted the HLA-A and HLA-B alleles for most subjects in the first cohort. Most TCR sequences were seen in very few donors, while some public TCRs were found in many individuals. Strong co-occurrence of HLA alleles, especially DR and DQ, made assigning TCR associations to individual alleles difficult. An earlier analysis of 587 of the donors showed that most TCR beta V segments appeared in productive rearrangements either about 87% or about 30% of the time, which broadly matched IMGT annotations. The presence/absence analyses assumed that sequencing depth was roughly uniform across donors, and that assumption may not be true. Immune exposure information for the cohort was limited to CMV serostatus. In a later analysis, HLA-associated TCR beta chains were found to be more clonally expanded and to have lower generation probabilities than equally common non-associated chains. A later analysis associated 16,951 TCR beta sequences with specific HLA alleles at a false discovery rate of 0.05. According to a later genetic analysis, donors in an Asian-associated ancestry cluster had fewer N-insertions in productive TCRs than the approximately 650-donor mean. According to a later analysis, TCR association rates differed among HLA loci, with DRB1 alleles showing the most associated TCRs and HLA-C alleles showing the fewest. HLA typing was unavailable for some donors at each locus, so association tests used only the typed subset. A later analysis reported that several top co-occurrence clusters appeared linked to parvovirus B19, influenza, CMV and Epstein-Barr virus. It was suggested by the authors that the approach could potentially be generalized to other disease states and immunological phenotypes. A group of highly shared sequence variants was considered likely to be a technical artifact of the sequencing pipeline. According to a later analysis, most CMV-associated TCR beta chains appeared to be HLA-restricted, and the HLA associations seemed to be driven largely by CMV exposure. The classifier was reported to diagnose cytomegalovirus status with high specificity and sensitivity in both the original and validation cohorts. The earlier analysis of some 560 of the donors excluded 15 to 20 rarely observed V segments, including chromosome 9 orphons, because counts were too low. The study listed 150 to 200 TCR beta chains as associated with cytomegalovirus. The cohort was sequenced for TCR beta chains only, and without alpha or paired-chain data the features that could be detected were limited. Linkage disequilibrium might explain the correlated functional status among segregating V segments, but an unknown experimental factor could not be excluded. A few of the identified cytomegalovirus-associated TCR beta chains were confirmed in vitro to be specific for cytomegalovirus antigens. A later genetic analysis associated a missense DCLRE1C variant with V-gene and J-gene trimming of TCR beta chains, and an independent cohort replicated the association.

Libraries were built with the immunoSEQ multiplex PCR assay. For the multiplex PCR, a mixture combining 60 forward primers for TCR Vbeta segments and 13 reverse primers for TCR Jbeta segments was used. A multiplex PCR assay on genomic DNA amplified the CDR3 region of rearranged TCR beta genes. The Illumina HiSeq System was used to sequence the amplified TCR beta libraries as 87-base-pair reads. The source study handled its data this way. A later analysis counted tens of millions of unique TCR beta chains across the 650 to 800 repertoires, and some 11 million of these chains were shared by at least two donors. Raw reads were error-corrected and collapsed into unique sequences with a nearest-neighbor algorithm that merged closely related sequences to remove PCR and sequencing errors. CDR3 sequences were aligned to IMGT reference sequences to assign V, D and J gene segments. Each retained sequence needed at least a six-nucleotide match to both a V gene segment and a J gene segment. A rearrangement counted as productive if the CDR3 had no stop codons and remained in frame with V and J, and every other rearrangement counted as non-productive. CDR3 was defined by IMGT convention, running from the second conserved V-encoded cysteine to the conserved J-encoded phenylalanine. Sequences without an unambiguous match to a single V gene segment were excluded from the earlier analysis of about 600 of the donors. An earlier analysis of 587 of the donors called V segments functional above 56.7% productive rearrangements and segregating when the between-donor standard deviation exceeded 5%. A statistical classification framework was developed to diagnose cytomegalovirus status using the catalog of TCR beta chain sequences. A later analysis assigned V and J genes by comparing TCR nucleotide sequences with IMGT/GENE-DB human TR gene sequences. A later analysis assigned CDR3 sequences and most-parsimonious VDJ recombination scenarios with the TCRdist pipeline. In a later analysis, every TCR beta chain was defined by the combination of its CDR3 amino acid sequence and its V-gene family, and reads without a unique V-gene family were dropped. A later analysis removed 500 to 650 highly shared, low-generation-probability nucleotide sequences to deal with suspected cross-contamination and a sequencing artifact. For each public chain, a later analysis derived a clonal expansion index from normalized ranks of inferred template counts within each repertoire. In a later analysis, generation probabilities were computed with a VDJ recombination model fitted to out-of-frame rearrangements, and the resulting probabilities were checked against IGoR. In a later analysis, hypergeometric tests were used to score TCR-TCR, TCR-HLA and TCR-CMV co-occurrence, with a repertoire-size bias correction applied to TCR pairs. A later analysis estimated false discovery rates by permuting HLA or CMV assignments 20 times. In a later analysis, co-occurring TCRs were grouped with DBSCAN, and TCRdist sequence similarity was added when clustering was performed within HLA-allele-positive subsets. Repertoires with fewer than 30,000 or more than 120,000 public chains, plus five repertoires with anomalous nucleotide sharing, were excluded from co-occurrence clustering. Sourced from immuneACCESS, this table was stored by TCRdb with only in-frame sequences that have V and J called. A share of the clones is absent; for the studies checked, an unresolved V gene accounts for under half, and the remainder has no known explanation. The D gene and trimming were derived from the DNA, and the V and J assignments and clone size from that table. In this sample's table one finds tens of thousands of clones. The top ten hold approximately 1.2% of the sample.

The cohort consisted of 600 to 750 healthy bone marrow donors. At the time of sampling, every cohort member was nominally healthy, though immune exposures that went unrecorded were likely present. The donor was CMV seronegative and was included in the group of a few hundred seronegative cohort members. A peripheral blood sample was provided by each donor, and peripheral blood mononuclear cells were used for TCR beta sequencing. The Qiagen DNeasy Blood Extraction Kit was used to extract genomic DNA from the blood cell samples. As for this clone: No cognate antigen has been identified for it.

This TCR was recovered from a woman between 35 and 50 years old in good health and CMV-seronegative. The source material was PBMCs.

The CDR3 protein sequence reads: CASSTEGNTGELFF. At the DNA level, the sequence is TGTGCCAGTAGTACCGAGGGGAACACCGGGGAGCTGTTTTTT. The sequence joins TRBV19 to TRBJ2-2, with TRBD2 as a weak D call on 5 bases. Reading from cysteine to phenylalanine, the CDR3 counts 14 amino acids. The kept DNA is CDR3 alone, 42 bases in frame from the first base. CDR1 is given as LNHDA and CDR2 as SQIVND, both from the germline V gene (reference sequence). Trimming removed 4 bases from V and 1 base from J, leaving 7 bases between the germline ends.